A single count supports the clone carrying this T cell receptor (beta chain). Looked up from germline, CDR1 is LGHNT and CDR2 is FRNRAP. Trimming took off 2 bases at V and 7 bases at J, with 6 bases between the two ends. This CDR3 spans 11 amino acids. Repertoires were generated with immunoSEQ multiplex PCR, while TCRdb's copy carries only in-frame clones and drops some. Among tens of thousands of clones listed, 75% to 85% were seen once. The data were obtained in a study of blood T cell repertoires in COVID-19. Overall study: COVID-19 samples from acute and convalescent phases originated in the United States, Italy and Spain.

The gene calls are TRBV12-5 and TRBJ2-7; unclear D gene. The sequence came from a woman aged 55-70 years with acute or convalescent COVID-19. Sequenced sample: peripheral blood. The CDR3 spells CASGLFLEQYF. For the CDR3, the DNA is TGTGCTAGTGGTTTGTTTCTGGAGCAGTACTTC.